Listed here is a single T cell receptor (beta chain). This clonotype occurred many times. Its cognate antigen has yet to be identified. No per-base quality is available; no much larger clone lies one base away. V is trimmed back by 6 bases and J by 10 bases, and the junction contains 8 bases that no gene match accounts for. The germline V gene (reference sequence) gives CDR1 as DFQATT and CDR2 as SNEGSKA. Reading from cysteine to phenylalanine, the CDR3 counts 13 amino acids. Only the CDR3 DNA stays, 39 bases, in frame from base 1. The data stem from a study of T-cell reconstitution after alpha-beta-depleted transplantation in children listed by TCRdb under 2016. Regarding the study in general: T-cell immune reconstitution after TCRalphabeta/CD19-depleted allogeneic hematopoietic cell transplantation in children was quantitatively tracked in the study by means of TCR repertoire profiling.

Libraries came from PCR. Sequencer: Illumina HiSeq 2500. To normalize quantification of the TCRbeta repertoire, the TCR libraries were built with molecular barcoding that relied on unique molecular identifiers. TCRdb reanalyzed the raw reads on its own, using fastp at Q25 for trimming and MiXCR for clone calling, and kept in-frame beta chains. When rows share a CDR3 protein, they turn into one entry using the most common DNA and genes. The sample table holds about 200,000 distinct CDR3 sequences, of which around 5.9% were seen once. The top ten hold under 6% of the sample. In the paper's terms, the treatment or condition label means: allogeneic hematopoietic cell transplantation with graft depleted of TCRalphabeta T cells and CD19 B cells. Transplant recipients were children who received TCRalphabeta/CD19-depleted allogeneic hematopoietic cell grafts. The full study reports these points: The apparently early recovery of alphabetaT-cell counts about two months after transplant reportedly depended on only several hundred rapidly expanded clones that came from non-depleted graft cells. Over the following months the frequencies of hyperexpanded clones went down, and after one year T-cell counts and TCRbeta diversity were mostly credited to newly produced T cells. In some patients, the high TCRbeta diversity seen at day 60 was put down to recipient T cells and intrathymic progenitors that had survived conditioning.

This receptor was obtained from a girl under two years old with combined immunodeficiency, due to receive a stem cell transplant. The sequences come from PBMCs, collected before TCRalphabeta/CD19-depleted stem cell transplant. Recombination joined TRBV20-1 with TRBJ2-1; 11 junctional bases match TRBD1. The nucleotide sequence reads TGCAGTGCGAGGGGACAGGGGGATTGGGAGCAGTTCTTC. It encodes CSARGQGDWEQFF.